This is a list of T cell receptor beta chains from one sample in a study of blood T cell repertoires in COVID-19. Sequencing used immunoSEQ multiplex PCR; TCRdb keeps in-frame clones, though not all of them. The sample yields roughly 200,000 clones, around 90% seen once. Sequenced: peripheral blood. These receptors were obtained from a man aged 40-49 years with acute or convalescent COVID-19. Both conserved end residues are part of each CDR3. D genes are given only for firm matches. Rows give clone size only sometimes, using once, few, many, or a class for an expanded clone.

J gene,clone size,V gene,D gene,CDR3 DNA,CDR3 protein
TRBJ1-1,.,TRBV27,.,TGTGCCAGCAGTTTGTCTCGGAGCACTGAAGCTTTCTTT,CASSLSRSTEAFF
TRBJ1-2,.,TRBV3-1/TRBV3-2,.,TGTGCCAGCAGCCAAGCTTCTTTCCGGGACACCAGTGGCTACACCTTC,CASSQASFRDTSGYTF
TRBJ2-1,.,TRBV2,TRBD2,TGTGCCAGCAAGGACAGCGGGGGGGCCTTCTATGAGCAGTTCTTC,CASKDSGGAFYEQFF
TRBJ2-7,.,TRBV30,.,TGTGCCTGGAGCCAACGCTCCGGGACGGGCGCCGGGGGTTCCGAGCAGTACTTC,CAWSQRSGTGAGGSEQYF
TRBJ1-6,.,TRBV3-1/TRBV3-2,.,TGTGCCAGCAGCCAAGATGTGCCAGGGGCTAGGTCACCCCTCCACTTT,CASSQDVPGARSPLHF
TRBJ2-7,.,TRBV29-1,.,TGCAGCGTTGTTTCCCTCGGGAACTACGAGCAGTACTTC,CSVVSLGNYEQYF
TRBJ1-2,once,TRBV2,.,TGTGCCAGCAGTGCGAGTGGAGATGGCTACACCTTC,CASSASGDGYTF
TRBJ2-3,.,TRBV6-1,TRBD2,TGTGCCAGCAGTGAAAGGACTAGCGGTGCAACAGATACGCAGTATTTT,CASSERTSGATDTQYF
TRBJ1-1,.,TRBV19,TRBD1,TGTGCCAGTAGTCTCTCCGGGACAGGGTTCGAAGCTTTCTTT,CASSLSGTGFEAFF
TRBJ2-1,.,TRBV24-1,TRBD2,TGTGCCACCAGTCCTAGACTAGCGGGGAACAATGAGCAGTTCTTC,CATSPRLAGNNEQFF
TRBJ1-2,.,TRBV30,.,TGTGCCTGGAGTGCCCGACAGGTGTCGACTTATGGCTACACCTTC,CAWSARQVSTYGYTF
TRBJ1-2,.,TRBV28,.,TGTGCCAGCAGTCCGTCCGGACAAAGGGCCAACTATGGCTACACCTTC,CASSPSGQRANYGYTF
TRBJ1-2,.,TRBV5-8,.,TGTGCCAGCAGCTATTTAAACCGGGGGGCCCAGGACTATGGCTACACCTTC,CASSYLNRGAQDYGYTF
TRBJ2-7,.,TRBV28,.,TGTGCCAGCAGTTCCCCGCGGGGGCTCTCCTACGAGCAGTACTTC,CASSSPRGLSYEQYF
TRBJ1-5,.,TRBV6-1,.,TGTGCCAGCAGTGAATTTGGCAGTAGCAATCAGCCCCAGCATTTT,CASSEFGSSNQPQHF
TRBJ1-2,.,TRBV2,TRBD1,TGTGCCAGCAGTGAGGACAGGCCCAACTATGGCTACACCTTC,CASSEDRPNYGYTF
TRBJ1-2,.,TRBV7-2,.,TGTGCCAGCAGCTTGACGCAGGGGTCGTACAACTATGGCTACACCTTC,CASSLTQGSYNYGYTF